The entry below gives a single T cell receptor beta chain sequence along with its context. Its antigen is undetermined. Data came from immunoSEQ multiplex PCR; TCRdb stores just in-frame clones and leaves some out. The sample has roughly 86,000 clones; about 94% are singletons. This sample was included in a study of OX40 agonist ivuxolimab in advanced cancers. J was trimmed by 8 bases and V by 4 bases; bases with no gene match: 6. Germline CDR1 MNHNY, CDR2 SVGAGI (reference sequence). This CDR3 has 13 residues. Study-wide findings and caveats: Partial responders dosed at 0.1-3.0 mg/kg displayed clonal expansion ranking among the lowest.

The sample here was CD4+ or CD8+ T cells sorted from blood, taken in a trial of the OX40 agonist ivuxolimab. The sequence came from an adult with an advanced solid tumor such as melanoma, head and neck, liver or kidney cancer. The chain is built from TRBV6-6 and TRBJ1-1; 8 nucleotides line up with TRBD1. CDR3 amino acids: CASSSIYRGEAFF. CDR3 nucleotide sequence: TGTGCCAGCAGTTCGATTTACAGGGGGGAAGCTTTCTTT.